This T cell receptor beta chain was recorded in a study of blood T cell repertoires in COVID-19 (dated by TCRdb to about 2020). With respect to the entire study: Samples from collaborators originated in the United States, Italy and Spain and spanned both the acute and convalescent phases of COVID-19. The samples were drawn from the first 160 participants of the ongoing ImmuneRACE study and from 1,200 or so subjects provided by 6 global collaborators. HLA class I and class II types, where available, came from metadata supplied by the sample provider rather than from assay-based typing. A freely available public database, intended as a resource for researchers studying the immune response to SARS-CoV-2, is where the repertoires were released. Sample metadata almost always included a de-identified subject ID, COVID-19 status, age in years and sex. The material from the prospective study consisted of cDNA or gDNA derived from T cells, B-cell-depleted T cells, or PBMCs. Deeply sampled blood TCRbeta repertoires from subjects exposed to, actively infected with, or recovered from COVID-19 were included in the dataset. Results and caveats for the whole study, not just this receptor: The quantity of clinical and demographic metadata differed by source and by participant and was supplied without curation.

Reading the germline V gene gives CDR1 SGHDT and CDR2 YYEEEE. The CDR3 sequence holds 18 residues, the cysteine and phenylalanine included. Just CDR3 DNA is preserved here, 54 bases in frame from base 1. The germline V and J ends show losses of 4 bases and 5 bases respectively, and no gene match explains 11 bases of the junction. Points on this clone: There is no known antigen for this receptor. It has no much larger one-base neighbor in the sample; base qualities were not kept.

TCRbeta CDR3 regions were amplified from genomic DNA by means of the immunoSEQ Assay, a bias-controlled multiplex PCR. The published analysis was carried out like this. The number of nucleated cells in each sample was estimated from the amplification of reference gene primers within the assay. To quantify the absolute abundance of each unique TCRbeta CDR3 rearrangement, sequence reads were collapsed and filtered. For each sample, productive Simpson clonality was calculated by taking the square root of Simpson's diversity index across productive rearrangements. TCRdb provides this immuneACCESS table in a form limited to in-frame rearrangements. Some clones are lacking; in checked studies, under half of them reflect an unresolved V gene, and why the rest are absent is not known. The V and J calls and clone size come from that table; D and trimming were worked out from the DNA. The sample table holds roughly 100,000 clones, of which around 85% were seen once. Approximately 2% of the sample is held by the ten biggest clonotypes.

Collaborating institutions collected whole blood in K2EDTA tubes following their own protocols. For TCRbeta analysis, collaborators shipped samples as frozen whole blood, isolated PBMCs, or DNA extracted from either of those sample types. The source is a woman aged 70-85 years with active or convalescent COVID-19. Source material: peripheral blood. The chain employs TRBV5-6 and TRBJ2-1; 14 nucleotides in the junction match TRBD2. The nucleotide sequence is given as TGTGCCAGCAGCCCGGGACTAGCGGGAGAATGGGCCCACAATGAGCAGTTCTTC. This codes for CASSPGLAGEWAHNEQFF.